These 14 T cell receptor beta chains came from one sample sequenced in a study of OX40 agonist ivuxolimab in advanced cancers. Assay: immunoSEQ multiplex PCR; the TCRdb copy retains only in-frame clones and omits some. The sample contains about 110,000 clones, about 91% of which appear only once. The source material was CD4+ or CD8+ T cells sorted from blood, sampled in a trial of the OX40 agonist ivuxolimab. The receptors here all came from an adult with an advanced solid tumor such as melanoma, head and neck, liver or kidney cancer.

The rearrangement joins TRBV30 to TRBJ2-7; possible D gene TRBD1, 5 bases. Germline V gene sequence: CDR1 GTSNPN, CDR2 SVGIG (reference sequence). Trimming stripped 4 bases from V and 1 base from J, with 14 bases between. This CDR3 spans 14 amino acids. The CDR3 reads CAWTRFQGSYEQYF. The CDR3 DNA reads TGTGCCTGGACCCGATTCCAGGGATCCTACGAGCAGTACTTC.

This rearrangement joins TRBV27 to TRBJ1-6; D unclear. The germline V gene encodes CDR1 MNHEY and CDR2 SMNVEV (reference sequence). CDR3 size: 13 residues. V lost 6 bases, J lost 8 bases, and 11 bases lay in between. The CDR3 coding sequence is TGTGCCAGCAGAGACAAGAATCATTCACCCCTCCACTTT. Encoded protein: CASRDKNHSPLHF.

This chain links TRBV11-3 with TRBJ2-1; possibly TRBD1 for D (5 bases). The CDR3 runs to 15 residues. Germline V lookup: CDR1 SGHNT, CDR2 YENEEA. The V and J ends lost 3 bases and 4 bases respectively, with 13 bases between them. The chain's CDR3 is CASSFRQGIYNEQFF. The CDR3 DNA reads TGTGCCAGCAGCTTTCGTCAGGGAATATACAATGAGCAGTTCTTC.

The J gene is TRBJ1-1, the V gene TRBV29-1, with a weak D call TRBD1 (5 bases). CDR1 SQVTM and CDR2 ANQGSEA come from the germline V gene. Trimming pared 1 base from V and 1 base from J, leaving 7 bases between. There are 13 residues in the CDR3. CDR3 DNA sequence: TGCAGCGTTGAAGGACAGACGAACACTGAAGCTTTCTTT. Its translation is CSVEGQTNTEAFF.

V is TRBV6-5 and J is TRBJ1-3; D is ambiguous. The ends were cut back, 2 bases at V and 7 bases at J, with 12 bases in the middle. The CDR3 is 14 residues long. Germline loops: CDR1 MNHEY, CDR2 SVGAGI. The DNA for the CDR3 is TGTGCCAGCAGTTACGATACAGAAGGTAACACCATATATTTT. Protein sequence: CASSYDTEGNTIYF.

The CDR3 bases are TGCGCCAGCAGTGACTATCCCGGGACAGGGGTGTACGAGCAGTACTTC. Protein product: CASSDYPGTGVYEQYF. This chain joins TRBV10-1 and TRBJ2-7; TRBD1 aligns across 10 bases. Germline values: CDR1 WNHNN, CDR2 SYGVQD (reference sequence). V shed 3 bases and J 4 bases; nucleotides not matched to a gene: 9. The CDR3 is made up of 16 amino acids.

V and J are TRBV9 and TRBJ2-2; possibly TRBD1 or TRBD2 for D (6 bases each). Trimming shortened V by 4 bases and J by 7 bases, and 14 bases separated the two germline ends. Germline V gene sequence: CDR1 SGDLS, CDR2 YYNGEE. The CDR3 contains 14 residues. Written as DNA, the CDR3 is TGTGCCAGCAGCTCGGAGGGGGGATTCGGGGAGCTGTTTTTT. Translating it yields CASSSEGGFGELFF.

Details on this clone: The same CDR3 arises from other DNA sequences in this sample as well. The chain has TRBV7-9 and TRBJ1-4, with TRBD1 identical over 8 bases. CDR1 and CDR2 (germline): SEHNR, FQNEAQ (reference sequence). With V trimmed by 7 bases and J by 5 bases, 9 bases remained unmatched. This CDR3 has 15 amino acids. This chain's CDR3 is CASTSGQGGNEKLFF. Written as DNA, the CDR3 is TGTGCCAGCACTTCAGGACAGGGCGGGAATGAAAAACTGTTTTTT.

This chain uses TRBV13 with TRBJ2-5; D is possibly TRBD1 or TRBD2 (6 bases each). There are 14 residues in the CDR3. From germline, CDR1 is PRHDT and CDR2 FYEKMQ (reference sequence). Trimming took 5 bases from V and 3 from J, leaving 13 bases between them. The CDR3: CASSRMRGEETQYF. The CDR3 nucleotides are TGTGCCAGCAGCCGAATGAGGGGGGAAGAGACCCAGTACTTC.

This clone occurred once. This rearrangement joins TRBV5-1 to TRBJ2-1; D tentatively reads TRBD1 or TRBD2 (6 bases each). This CDR3 comprises 15 residues. CDR1 is SGHRS and CDR2 is YFSETQ in the germline V gene. Trimming stripped 4 bases from V and 0 bases from J, with 11 bases between. CDR3 coding DNA: TGCGCCAGCAGCCCCGGGGGCAACTCCTACAATGAGCAGTTCTTC. Its translation is CASSPGGNSYNEQFF.

The chain recombines TRBV29-1 with TRBJ2-1; TRBD2 might be the D (6 bases). The CDR3 runs to 15 residues. The V and J ends lost 5 bases and 2 bases respectively, with 16 bases between them. CDR1 and CDR2 (germline): SQVTM, ANQGSEA. As DNA, the CDR3 is TGCAGCGTTCTCGCCCGGGCGGGGCCCTACAATGAGCAGTTCTTC. This codes for CSVLARAGPYNEQFF.

The gene calls are TRBV19 and TRBJ1-5; a possible D gene is TRBD1 (6 bases). Trimming shortened V by 4 bases and J by 7 bases, and 17 bases separated the two germline ends. The CDR3 loop spans 15 amino acids. Germline V gives CDR1 LNHDA, CDR2 SQIVND (reference sequence). The CDR3, as DNA: TGTGCCAGTAGTACCCCACAGGGTCAAGGGCAGCCCCAGCATTTT. Its translation: CASSTPQGQGQPQHF.

The chain couples TRBV10-3 to TRBJ1-6; possibly TRBD1 for D (5 bases). The CDR3 is 15 amino acids. Trimming removed 6 bases at V and 8 bases at J, with 17 bases between. Germline V gene sequence: CDR1 ENHRY, CDR2 SYGVKD. CDR3 DNA sequence: TGTGCCATCAGCCCGGGTCTCCCGGGGGATTCACCCCTCCACTTT. Translated: CAISPGLPGDSPLHF.

The genes are TRBV30 and TRBJ2-5; D not certain. The CDR3 has 11 residues. The V and J ends lost 7 bases and 4 bases respectively, with 10 bases between them. Germline-derived CDR1 and CDR2 are GTSNPN and SVGIG (reference sequence). CDR3 bases: TGTGCCTACGAAAACGTAGAGACCCAGTACTTC. Protein sequence: CAYENVETQYF.